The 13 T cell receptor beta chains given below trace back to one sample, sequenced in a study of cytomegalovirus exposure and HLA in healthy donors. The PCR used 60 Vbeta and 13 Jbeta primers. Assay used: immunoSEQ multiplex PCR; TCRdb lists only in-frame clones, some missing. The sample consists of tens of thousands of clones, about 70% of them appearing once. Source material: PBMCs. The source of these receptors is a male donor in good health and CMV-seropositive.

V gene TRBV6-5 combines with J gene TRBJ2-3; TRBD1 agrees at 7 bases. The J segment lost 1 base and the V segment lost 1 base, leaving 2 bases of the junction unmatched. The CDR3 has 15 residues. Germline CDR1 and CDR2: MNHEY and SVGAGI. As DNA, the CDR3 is TGTGCCAGCAGTTACTTCGGACAGGGCACAGATACGCAGTATTTT. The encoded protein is CASSYFGQGTDTQYF.

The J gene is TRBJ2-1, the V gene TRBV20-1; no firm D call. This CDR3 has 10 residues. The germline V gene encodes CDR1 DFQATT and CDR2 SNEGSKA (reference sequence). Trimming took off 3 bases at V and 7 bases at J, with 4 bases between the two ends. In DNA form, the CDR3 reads TGCAGTGCTAGTTCGAATGAGCAGTTCTTC. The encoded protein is CSASSNEQFF.

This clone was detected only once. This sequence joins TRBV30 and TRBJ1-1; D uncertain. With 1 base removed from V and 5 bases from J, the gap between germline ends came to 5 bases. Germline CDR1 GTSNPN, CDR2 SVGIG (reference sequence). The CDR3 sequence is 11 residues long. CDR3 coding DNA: TGTGCCTGGAGTGAGAGTACTGAAGCTTTCTTT. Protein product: CAWSESTEAFF.

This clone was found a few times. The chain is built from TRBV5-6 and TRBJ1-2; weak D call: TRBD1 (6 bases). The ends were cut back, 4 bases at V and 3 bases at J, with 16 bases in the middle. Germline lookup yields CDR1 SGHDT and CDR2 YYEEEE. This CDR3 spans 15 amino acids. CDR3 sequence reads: CASSRAGRQDYGYTF. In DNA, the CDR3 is TGTGCCAGCAGCCGGGCAGGGAGACAGGACTATGGCTACACCTTC.

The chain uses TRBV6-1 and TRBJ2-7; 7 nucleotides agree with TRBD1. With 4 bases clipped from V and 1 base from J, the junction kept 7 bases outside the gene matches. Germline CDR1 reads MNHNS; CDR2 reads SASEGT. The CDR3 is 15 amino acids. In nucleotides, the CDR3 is TGTGCCAGCAGTGGCCGGGACAGATATTCCTACGAGCAGTACTTC. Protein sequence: CASSGRDRYSYEQYF.

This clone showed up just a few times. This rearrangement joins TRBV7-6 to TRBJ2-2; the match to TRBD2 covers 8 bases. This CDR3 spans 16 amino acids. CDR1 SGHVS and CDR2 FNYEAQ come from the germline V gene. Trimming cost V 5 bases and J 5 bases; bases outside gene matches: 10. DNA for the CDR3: TGTGCCAGCAGCCCTACTAGCGGCACTACTACCGGGGAGCTGTTTTTT. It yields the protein CASSPTSGTTTGELFF.

In DNA, the CDR3 is TGCGCCAGCAGCTTGGCCAATGGGGGCCGACCGCCCTATGGCTACACCTTC. The encoded protein is CASSLANGGRPPYGYTF. The V and J genes are TRBV5-1 and TRBJ1-2, with TRBD1 as a possible D gene (6 bases). V was cut by 0 bases and J by 4 bases, with 19 bases left in between. The CDR3 loop spans 17 amino acids. The germline gives CDR1 SGHRS, CDR2 YFSETQ.

CDR3 amino acids: CASSLTRGGSSYNEQFF. CDR3 nucleotides: TGTGCCAGCAGCTTAACGCGCGGGGGGAGCTCCTACAATGAGCAGTTCTTC. The chain recombines TRBV7-3 with TRBJ2-1; 8 bases match TRBD2. Germline lookup yields CDR1 SGHTA and CDR2 FQGTGA. Germline trimming cut 0 bases from V and 0 bases from J; bases unmatched to any gene: 4. The CDR3 extends over 17 amino acids.

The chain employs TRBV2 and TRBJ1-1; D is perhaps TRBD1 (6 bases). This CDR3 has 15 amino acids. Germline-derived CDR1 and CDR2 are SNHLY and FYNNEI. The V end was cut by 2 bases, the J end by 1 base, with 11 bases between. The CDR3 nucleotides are TGTGCCAGCAGTGAAACCGGGACACCGAACACTGAAGCTTTCTTT. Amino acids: CASSETGTPNTEAFF.

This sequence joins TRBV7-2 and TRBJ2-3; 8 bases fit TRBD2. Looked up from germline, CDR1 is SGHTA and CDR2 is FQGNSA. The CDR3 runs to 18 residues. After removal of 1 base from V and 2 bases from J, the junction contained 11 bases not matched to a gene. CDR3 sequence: CASSLVGGGSGNTDTQYF. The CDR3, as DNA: TGTGCCAGCAGCTTAGTGGGAGGGGGTAGCGGGAACACAGATACGCAGTATTTT.

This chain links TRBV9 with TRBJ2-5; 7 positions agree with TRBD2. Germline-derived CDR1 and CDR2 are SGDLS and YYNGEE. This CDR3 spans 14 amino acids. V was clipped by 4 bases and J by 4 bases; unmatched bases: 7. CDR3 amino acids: CASSRDYDPETQYF. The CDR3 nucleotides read TGTGCCAGCAGCCGGGACTACGACCCAGAGACCCAGTACTTC.

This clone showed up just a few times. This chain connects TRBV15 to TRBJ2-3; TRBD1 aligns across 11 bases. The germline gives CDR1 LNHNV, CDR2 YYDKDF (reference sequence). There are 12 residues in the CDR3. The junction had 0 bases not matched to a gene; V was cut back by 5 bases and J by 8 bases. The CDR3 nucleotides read TGTGCCACCAGCGGGACAGGGGGTACGCAGTATTTT. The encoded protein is CATSGTGGTQYF.

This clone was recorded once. This CDR3 reads CSVVNGGPKTQYF. CDR3 DNA sequence: TGCAGCGTTGTGAACGGGGGGCCGAAGACCCAGTACTTC. The chain links TRBV29-1 to TRBJ2-5, with D perhaps TRBD2 (7 bases). The germline V and J ends were trimmed by 4 bases and 6 bases, with 15 bases remaining between them. CDR3 size: 13 residues. Germline CDR1 reads SQVTM; CDR2 reads ANQGSEA.